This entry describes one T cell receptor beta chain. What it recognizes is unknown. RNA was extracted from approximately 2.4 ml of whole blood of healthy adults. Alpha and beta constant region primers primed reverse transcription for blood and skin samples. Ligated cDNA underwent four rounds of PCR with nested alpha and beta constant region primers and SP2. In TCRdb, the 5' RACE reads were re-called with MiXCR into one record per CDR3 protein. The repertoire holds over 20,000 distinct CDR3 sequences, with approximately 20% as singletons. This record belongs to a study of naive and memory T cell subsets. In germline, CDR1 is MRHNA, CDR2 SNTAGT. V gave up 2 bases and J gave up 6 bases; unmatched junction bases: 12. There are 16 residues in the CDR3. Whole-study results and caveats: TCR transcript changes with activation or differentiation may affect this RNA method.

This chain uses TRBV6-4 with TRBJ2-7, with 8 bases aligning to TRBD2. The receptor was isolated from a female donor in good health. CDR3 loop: CASSDPGRGNKGEQYF. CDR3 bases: TGTGCCAGCAGTGACCCCGGGAGGGGGAACAAAGGCGAGCAGTACTTC.